This T cell receptor (beta chain) was found in a study of blood T cell repertoires in COVID-19 (TCRdb year 2020). Regarding the complete study: The collaborator samples originated in the United States, Italy and Spain and spanned the acute and convalescent phases of COVID-19. The material from the prospective study consisted of cDNA or gDNA derived from T cells, B-cell-depleted T cells, or PBMCs. Deeply sampled blood TCRbeta repertoires from subjects exposed to, actively infected with, or recovered from COVID-19 were included in the dataset. The repertoires were released in a freely available public database meant as a resource for research on the immune response to SARS-CoV-2. Samples came from the ongoing ImmuneRACE study (first 160 participants) plus 1,254 subjects from 6 global collaborators. The sample metadata nearly always contained a de-identified subject ID, COVID-19 status, age in years and sex. Where available, HLA class I and class II types were taken from metadata supplied by the sample provider and were not determined by assay-based typing.

TCRbeta CDR3 regions were amplified from genomic DNA by means of the immunoSEQ Assay, a bias-controlled multiplex PCR. In the authors' own workflow: The number of nucleated cells in each sample was estimated from the amplification of reference gene primers within the assay. Sequence reads were collapsed and filtered to measure the absolute abundance of every unique TCRbeta CDR3 rearrangement. Productive Simpson clonality was computed per sample as the square root of Simpson's diversity index over productive rearrangements. Held by TCRdb, this immuneACCESS table contains in-frame sequences only and omits some clones. Under half of the omission traces to an unresolved V gene where checked; the cause of the rest is unknown. V, J and clone size were drawn from that table, and D and trimming were deduced from the DNA. The sample has 87,000 or so clones on record, around 87% of them singletons. Clones ranked in the top ten supply 4.9% of the sample.

General findings and caveats noted by the study authors: Clinical and demographic metadata were provided uncurated, with the amount varying by source and participant.

The collaborating institutions used their own protocols to collect whole blood in K2EDTA tubes. Collaborator samples were shipped for TCRbeta analysis as frozen whole blood, isolated PBMCs, or DNA extracted from either sample type. A single count supports this clone. It has no known antigen specificity. Within one base of it there is no much larger clone, and no base qualities were kept. The sample has other DNA sequences that encode this CDR3 too. CDR1 SGHRS and CDR2 YFSETQ are derived from the germline V gene. CDR3 length: 15 amino acids, cysteine to phenylalanine. The read is trimmed to its CDR3 DNA, 45 bases read in frame from base 1. The germline V and J ends show losses of 5 bases and 1 base respectively, and no gene match explains 4 bases of the junction.

In this chain, TRBV5-1 is recombined with TRBJ2-2, with 8 bases aligning to TRBD2. This TCR came from a woman older than 75 with acute or convalescent COVID-19. The sample comprised peripheral blood. The CDR3 amino acid sequence is: CASSRLAGNTGELFF. The nucleotide sequence is given as TGCGCCAGCAGTCGGCTAGCGGGGAACACCGGGGAGCTGTTTTTT.